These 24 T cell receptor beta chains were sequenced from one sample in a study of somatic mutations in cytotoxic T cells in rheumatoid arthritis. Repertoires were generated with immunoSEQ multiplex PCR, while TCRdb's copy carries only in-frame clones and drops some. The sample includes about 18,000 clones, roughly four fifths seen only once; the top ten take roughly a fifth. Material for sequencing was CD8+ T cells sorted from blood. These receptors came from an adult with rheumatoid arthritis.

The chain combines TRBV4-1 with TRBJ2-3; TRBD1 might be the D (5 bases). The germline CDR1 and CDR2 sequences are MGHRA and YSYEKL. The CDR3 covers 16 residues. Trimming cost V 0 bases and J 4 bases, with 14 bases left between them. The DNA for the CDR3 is TGCGCCAGCAGCCAAGAACGCAGGGTGAACCCAGATACGCAGTATTTT. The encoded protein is CASSQERRVNPDTQYF.

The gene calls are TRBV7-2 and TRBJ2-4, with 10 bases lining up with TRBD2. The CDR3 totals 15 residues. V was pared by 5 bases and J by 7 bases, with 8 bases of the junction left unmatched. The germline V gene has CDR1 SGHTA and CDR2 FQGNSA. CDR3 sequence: CASSPGTSVGNIQYF. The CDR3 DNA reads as TGTGCCAGCAGCCCCGGGACTAGCGTAGGGAACATTCAGTACTTC. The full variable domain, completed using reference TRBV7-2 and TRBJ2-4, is GAGVSQSPSNKVTEKGKDVELRCDPISGHTALYWYRQSLGQGLEFLIYFQGNSAPDKSGLPSDRFSAERTGGSVSTLTIQRTQQEDSAVYLCASSPGTSVGNIQYFGAGTRLSVL.

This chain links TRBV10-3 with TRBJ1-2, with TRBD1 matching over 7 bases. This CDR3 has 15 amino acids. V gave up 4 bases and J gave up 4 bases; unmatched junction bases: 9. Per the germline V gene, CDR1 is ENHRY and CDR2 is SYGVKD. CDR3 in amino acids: CAISGDSNPLYGYTF. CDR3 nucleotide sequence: TGTGCCATCAGTGGGGACAGTAACCCGCTCTATGGCTACACCTTC.

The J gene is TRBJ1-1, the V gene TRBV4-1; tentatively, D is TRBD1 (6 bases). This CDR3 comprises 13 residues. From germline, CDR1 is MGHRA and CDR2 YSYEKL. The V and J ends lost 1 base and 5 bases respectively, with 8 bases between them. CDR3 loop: CASSQATGTEAFF. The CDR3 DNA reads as TGCGCCAGCAGCCAAGCCACAGGGACTGAAGCTTTCTTT.

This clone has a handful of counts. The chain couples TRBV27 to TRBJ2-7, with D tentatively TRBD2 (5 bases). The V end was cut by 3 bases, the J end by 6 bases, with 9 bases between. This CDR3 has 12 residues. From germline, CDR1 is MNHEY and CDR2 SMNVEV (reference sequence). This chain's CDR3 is CASSFGSGEQYF. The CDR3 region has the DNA TGTGCCAGCAGTTTCGGAAGCGGCGAGCAGTACTTC.

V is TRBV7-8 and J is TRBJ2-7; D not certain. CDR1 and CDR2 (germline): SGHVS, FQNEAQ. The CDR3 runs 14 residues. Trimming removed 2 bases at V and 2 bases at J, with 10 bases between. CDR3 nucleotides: TGTGCCAGCAGCTTACTCCTACCCGCCTACGAGCAGTACTTC. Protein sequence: CASSLLLPAYEQYF.

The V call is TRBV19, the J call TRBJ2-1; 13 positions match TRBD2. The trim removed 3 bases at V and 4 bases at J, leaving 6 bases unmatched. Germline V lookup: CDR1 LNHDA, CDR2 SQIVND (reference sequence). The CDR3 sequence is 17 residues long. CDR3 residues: CASSIGTSGIYYNEQFF. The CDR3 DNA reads TGTGCCAGTAGTATTGGGACTAGCGGGATCTATTACAATGAGCAGTTCTTC.

The CDR3 loop is CASSLGQWGSSGANVLTF. Written as DNA, the CDR3 is TGTGCCAGCAGCTTAGGACAATGGGGGTCCTCTGGGGCCAACGTCCTGACTTTC. The V call is TRBV7-9, the J call TRBJ2-6; D assignment may be TRBD1 or TRBD2 (5 bases each). This CDR3 spans 18 amino acids. Trimming took off 1 base at V and 0 bases at J, with 13 bases between the two ends. Germline CDR1 is SEHNR and CDR2 is FQNEAQ (reference sequence).

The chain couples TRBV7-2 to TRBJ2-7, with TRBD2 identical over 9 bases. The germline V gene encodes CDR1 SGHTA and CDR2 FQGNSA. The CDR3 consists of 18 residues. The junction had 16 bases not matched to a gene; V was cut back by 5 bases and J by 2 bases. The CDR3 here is CASSLPPDSGTSPYEQYF. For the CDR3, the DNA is TGTGCCAGCAGCCTCCCTCCCGATTCCGGGACTAGCCCCTACGAGCAGTACTTC.

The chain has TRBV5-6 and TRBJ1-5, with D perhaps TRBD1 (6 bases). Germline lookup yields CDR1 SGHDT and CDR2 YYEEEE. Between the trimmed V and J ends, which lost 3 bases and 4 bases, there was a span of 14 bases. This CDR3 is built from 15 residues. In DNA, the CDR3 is TGTGCCAGCAGCTGGGCGGGGGGCGGGAATCAGCCCCAGCATTTT. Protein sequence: CASSWAGGGNQPQHF.

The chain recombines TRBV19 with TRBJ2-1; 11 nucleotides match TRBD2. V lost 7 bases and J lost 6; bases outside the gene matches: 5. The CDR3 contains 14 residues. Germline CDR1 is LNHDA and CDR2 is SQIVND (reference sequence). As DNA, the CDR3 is TGTGCCAGTAAGTGGACTAGCGGGCTCAATGAGCAGTTCTTC. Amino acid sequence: CASKWTSGLNEQFF. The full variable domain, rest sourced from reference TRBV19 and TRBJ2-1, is DGGITQSPKYLFRKEGQNVTLSCEQNLNHDAMYWYRQDPGQGLRLIYYSQIVNDFQKGDIAEGYSVSREKKESFPLTVTSAQKNPTAFYLCASKWTSGLNEQFFGPGTRLTVL.

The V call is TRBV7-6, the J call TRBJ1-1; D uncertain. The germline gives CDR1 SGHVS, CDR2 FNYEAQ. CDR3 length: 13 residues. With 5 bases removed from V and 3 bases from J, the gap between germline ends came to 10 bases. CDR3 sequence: CASSPLSYTEAFF. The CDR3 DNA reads TGTGCCAGCAGCCCCCTCAGTTACACTGAAGCTTTCTTT. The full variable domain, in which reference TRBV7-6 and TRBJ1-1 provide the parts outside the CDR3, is GAGVSQSPRYKVTKRGQDVALRCDPISGHVSLYWYRQALGQGPEFLTYFNYEAQQDKSGLPNDRFSAERPEGSISTLTIQRTEQRDSAMYRCASSPLSYTEAFFGQGTRLTVV.

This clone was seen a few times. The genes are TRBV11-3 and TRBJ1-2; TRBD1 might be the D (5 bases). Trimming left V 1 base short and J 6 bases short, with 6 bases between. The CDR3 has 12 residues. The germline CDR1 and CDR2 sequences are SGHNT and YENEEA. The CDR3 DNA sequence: TGTGCCAGCAGCTTAGTGGGGGATGGCTACACCTTC. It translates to CASSLVGDGYTF.

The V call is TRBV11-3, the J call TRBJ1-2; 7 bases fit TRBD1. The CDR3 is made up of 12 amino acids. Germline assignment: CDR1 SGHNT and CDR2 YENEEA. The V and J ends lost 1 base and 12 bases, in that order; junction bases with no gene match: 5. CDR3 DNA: TGTGCCAGCAGCTTAGCCGGGACAGACGACACCTTC. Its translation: CASSLAGTDDTF.

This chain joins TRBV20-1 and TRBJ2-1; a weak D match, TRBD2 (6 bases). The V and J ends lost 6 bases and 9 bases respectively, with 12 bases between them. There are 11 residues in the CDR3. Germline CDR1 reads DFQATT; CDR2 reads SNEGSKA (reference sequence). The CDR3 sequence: CSARGISEQFF. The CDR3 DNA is TGCAGTGCCCGCGGGATAAGTGAGCAGTTCTTC.

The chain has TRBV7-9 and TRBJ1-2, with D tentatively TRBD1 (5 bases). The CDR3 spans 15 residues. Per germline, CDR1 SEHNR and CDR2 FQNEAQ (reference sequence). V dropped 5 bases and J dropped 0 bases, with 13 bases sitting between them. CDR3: CASSPGDGTNYGYTF. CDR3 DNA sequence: TGTGCCAGCAGCCCGGGGGACGGAACTAACTATGGCTACACCTTC. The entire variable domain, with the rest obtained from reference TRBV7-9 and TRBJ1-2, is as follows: DTGVSQNPRHKITKRGQNVTFRCDPISEHNRLYWYRQTLGQGPEFLTYFQNEAQLEKSRLLSDRFSAERPKGSFSTLEIQRTEQGDSAMYLCASSPGDGTNYGYTFGSGTRLTVV.

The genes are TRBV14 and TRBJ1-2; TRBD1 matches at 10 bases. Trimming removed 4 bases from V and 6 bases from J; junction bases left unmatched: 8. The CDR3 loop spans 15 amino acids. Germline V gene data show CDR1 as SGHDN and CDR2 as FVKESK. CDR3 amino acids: CASSPRDRGVDGYTF. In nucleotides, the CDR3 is TGTGCCAGCAGCCCGAGGGACAGGGGAGTGGATGGCTACACCTTC. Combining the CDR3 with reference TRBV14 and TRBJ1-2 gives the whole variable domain EAGVTQFPSHSVIEKGQTVTLRCDPISGHDNLYWYRRVMGKEIKFLLHFVKESKQDESGMPNNRFLAERTGGTYSTLKVQPAELEDSGVYFCASSPRDRGVDGYTFGSGTRLTVV.

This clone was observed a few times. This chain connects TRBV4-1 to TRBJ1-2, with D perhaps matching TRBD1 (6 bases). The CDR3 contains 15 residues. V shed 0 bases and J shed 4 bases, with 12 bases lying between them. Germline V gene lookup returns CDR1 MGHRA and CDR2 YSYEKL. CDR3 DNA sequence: TGCGCCAGCAGCCAAGATGCGAGACAGGCCTATGGCTACACCTTC. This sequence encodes CASSQDARQAYGYTF.

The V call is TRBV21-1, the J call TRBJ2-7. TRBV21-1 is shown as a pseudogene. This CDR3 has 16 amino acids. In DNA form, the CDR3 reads TGTGCCAGCAGCAAAGGACCGGGGACCAACTCCTACGAGCAGTACTTC. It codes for CASSKGPGTNSYEQYF.

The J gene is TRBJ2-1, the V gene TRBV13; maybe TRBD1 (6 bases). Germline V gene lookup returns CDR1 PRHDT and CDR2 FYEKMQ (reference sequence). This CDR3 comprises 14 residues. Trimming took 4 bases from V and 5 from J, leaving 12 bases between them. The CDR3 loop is CASSSRGTHNEQFF. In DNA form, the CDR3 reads TGTGCCAGCAGCTCCAGGGGAACCCACAATGAGCAGTTCTTC.

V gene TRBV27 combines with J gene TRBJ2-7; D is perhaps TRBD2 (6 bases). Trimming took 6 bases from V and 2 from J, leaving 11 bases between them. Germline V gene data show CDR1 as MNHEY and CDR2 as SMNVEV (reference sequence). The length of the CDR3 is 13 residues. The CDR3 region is CASRREGAYEQYF. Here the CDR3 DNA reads TGTGCCAGCAGGCGGGAAGGGGCCTACGAGCAGTACTTC.

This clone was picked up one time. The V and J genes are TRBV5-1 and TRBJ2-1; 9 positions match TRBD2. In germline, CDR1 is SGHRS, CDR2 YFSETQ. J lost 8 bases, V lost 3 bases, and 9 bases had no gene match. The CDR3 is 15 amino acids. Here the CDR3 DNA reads TGCGCCAGCAGCTACCTTAGCGGGAGTAGCGATGAGCAGTTCTTC. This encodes CASSYLSGSSDEQFF.

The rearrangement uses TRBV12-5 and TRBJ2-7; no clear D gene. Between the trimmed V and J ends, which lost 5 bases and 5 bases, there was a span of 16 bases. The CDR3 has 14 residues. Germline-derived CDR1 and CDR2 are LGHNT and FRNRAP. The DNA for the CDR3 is TGTGCTAGTGGTACTGATGGGGAACTGAACGAGCAGTACTTC. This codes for CASGTDGELNEQYF.

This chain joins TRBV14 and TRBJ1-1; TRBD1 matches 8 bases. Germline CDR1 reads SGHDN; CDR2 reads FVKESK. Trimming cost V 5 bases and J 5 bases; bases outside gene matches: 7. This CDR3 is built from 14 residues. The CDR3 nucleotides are TGTGCCAGCAGCACCTGGACAGGGAATACTGAAGCTTTCTTT. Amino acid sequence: CASSTWTGNTEAFF. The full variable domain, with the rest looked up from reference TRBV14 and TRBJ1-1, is EAGVTQFPSHSVIEKGQTVTLRCDPISGHDNLYWYRRVMGKEIKFLLHFVKESKQDESGMPNNRFLAERTGGTYSTLKVQPAELEDSGVYFCASSTWTGNTEAFFGQGTRLTVV.